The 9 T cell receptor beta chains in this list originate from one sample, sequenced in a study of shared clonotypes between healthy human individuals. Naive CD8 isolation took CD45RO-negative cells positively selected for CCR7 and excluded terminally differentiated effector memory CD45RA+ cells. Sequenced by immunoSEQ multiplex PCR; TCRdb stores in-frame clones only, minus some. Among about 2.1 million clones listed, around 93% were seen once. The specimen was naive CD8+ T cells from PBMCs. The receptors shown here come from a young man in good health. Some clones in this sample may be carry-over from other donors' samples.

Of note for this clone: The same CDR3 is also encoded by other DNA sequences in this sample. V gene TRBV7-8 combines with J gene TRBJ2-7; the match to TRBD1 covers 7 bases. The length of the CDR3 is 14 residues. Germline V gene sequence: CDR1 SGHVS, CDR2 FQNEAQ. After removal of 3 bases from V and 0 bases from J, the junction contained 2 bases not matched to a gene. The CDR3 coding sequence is TGTGCCAGCAGCTTCCGGGACAGCTCCTACGAGCAGTACTTC. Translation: CASSFRDSSYEQYF. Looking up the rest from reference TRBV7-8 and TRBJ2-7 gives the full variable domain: GAGVSQSPRYKVAKRGQDVALRCDPISGHVSLFWYQQALGQGPEFLTYFQNEAQLDKSGLPSDRFFAERPEGSVSTLKIQRTQQEDSAVYLCASSFRDSSYEQYFGPGTRLTVT.

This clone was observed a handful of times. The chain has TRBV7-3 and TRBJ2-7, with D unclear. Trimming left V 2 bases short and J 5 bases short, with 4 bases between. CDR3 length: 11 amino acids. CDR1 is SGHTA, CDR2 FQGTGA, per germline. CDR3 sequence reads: CASSLGNEQYF. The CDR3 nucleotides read TGTGCCAGCAGCTTAGGGAACGAGCAGTACTTC.

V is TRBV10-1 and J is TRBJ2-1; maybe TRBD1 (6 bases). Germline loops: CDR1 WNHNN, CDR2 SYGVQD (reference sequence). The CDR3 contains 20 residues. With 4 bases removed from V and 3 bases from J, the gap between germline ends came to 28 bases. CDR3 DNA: TGCGCCAGCAGTGGTTACAGGGAGACTACGGGACGCACTCTCTACAATGAGCAGTTCTTC. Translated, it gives CASSGYRETTGRTLYNEQFF.

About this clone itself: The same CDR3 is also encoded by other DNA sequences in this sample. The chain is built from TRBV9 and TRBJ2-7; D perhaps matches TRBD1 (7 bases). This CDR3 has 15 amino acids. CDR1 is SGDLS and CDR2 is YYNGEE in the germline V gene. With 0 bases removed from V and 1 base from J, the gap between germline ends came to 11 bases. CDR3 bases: TGTGCCAGCAGCGTAGGGGGGGACAGTTCCTACGAGCAGTACTTC. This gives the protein CASSVGGDSSYEQYF.

Here the CDR3 DNA reads TGTGCCAGCAGTTCTCAGGACTTAACCTACAATGAGCAGTTCTTC. As protein: CASSSQDLTYNEQFF. V gene TRBV27 combines with J gene TRBJ2-1; possible D gene TRBD2, 5 bases. This CDR3 is built from 15 residues. V was cut by 4 bases and J by 2 bases, with 12 bases left in between. CDR1 is MNHEY, CDR2 SMNVEV, per germline (reference sequence).

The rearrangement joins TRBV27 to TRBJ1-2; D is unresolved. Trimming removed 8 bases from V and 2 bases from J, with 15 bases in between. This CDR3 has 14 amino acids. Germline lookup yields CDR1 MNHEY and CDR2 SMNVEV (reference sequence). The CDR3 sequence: CASGRLQQNYGYTF. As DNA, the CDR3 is TGTGCCAGCGGTCGTCTACAGCAAAACTATGGCTACACCTTC.

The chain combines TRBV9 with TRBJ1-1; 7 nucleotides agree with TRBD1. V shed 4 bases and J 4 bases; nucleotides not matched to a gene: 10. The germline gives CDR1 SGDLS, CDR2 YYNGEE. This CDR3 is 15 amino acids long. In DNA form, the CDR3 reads TGTGCCAGCAGCCCAGGAGGGGGCTTGAGCACTGAAGCTTTCTTT. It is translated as CASSPGGGLSTEAFF.

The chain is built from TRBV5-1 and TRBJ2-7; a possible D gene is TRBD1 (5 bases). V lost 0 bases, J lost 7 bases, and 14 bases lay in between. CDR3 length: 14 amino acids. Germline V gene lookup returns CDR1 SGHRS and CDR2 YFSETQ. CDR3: CASSLVSGPWEQYF. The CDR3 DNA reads TGCGCCAGCAGCTTGGTGTCAGGGCCTTGGGAGCAGTACTTC.

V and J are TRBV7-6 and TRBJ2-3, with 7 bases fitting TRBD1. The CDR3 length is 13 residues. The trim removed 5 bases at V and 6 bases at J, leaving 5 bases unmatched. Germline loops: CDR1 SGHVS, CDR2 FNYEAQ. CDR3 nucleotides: TGTGCCAGCAGCCCCACCAGGGGGGATACGCAGTATTTT. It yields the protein CASSPTRGDTQYF.